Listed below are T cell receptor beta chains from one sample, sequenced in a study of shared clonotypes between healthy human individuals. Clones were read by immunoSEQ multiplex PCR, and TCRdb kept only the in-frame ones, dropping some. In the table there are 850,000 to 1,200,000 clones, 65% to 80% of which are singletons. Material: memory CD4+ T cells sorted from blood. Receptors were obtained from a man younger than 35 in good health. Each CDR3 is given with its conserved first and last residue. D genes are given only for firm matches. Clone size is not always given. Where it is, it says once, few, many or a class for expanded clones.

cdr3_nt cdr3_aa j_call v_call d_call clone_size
TGTGCCAGCAGTTACCCTCGGGACAGGCCTATGGAACCCCTCCACTTT CASSYPRDRPMEPLHF TRBJ1-6 TRBV6-5 TRBD1 NA
TGTGCCAGCAGTTACGATTACGCAGATACGCAGTATTTT CASSYDYADTQYF TRBJ2-3 TRBV6-6 NA NA
TGTGCCAGCTCACCTGGACAGGACGCGAACACTGAAGCTTTCTTT CASSPGQDANTEAFF TRBJ1-1 TRBV18 TRBD1 once
TGTGCCAGCAGCATACAGGGAAACTATGGCTACACCTTC CASSIQGNYGYTF TRBJ1-2 TRBV28 NA few
TGTGCCAGCAGCTTAGAACGCAATGAGCAGTTCTTC CASSLERNEQFF TRBJ2-1 TRBV7-6 NA few
TGTGCCAGCAGCCCTTCTAGCGGGAACACCGGGGAGCTGTTTTTT CASSPSSGNTGELFF TRBJ2-2 TRBV7-2 TRBD2 NA
TGCGCCAGCAGCCTGGGAGAGACCCAGTACTTC CASSLGETQYF TRBJ2-5 TRBV4-1 NA NA
TGTGCCAGTAGTATAAATAACGGACCGGGACTAAGCCAAGAGACCCAGTACTTC CASSINNGPGLSQETQYF TRBJ2-5 TRBV19 TRBD2 NA
TGTGCCAGCAGGAGGGGACAGGATAATTCACCCCTCCACTTT CASRRGQDNSPLHF TRBJ1-6 TRBV6-5 TRBD1 NA
TGTGCCAGCGCCGCAGGATATAGCAATCAGCCCCAGCATTTT CASAAGYSNQPQHF TRBJ1-5 TRBV28 NA NA
TGTGCCATCAGTGAGTCAACGACTCAAGCTAGCACAGATACGCAGTATTTT CAISESTTQASTDTQYF TRBJ2-3 TRBV10-3 NA NA
TGTGCCAGCTCACCCGGAATACAGGGGTTGGATGGAAACACCATATATTTT CASSPGIQGLDGNTIYF TRBJ1-3 TRBV18 TRBD1 NA
TGTGCCAGCAGTCCCAGGGTCACAGATACGCAGTATTTT CASSPRVTDTQYF TRBJ2-3 TRBV7-2 NA NA
TGTGCCAGCAGCCCGGGGCTATACTATGGCTACACCTTC CASSPGLYYGYTF TRBJ1-2 TRBV11-2 NA NA
TGTGCCAGCAGTGCAATGACAGGGGCCAACACTGAAGCTTTCTTT CASSAMTGANTEAFF TRBJ1-1 TRBV6-1 TRBD1 NA
TGTGCCTGGAGTGTACAGCGGGCCGTCACAGATACGCAGTATTTT CAWSVQRAVTDTQYF TRBJ2-3 TRBV30 NA NA
TGTGCCAGCACGGGAGCGGGAGGGCTGTTCACCGGGGAGCTGTTTTTT CASTGAGGLFTGELFF TRBJ2-2 TRBV2 TRBD2 NA
TGCAGCGCGGAAGGAACGAACACCGGGGAGCTGTTTTTT CSAEGTNTGELFF TRBJ2-2 TRBV29-1 NA NA
TGCGCCAGCATCCACAGCAAGACCACTGAAGCTTTCTTT CASIHSKTTEAFF TRBJ1-1 TRBV4-1 NA many
TGTGCCAGAAGCTTGGTTGTGGGGGGCTATCAGCCCCAGCATTTT CARSLVVGGYQPQHF TRBJ1-5 TRBV5-3 NA few
TGTGCCAGTAGTATAGACGGGAACACTGAAGCTTTCTTT CASSIDGNTEAFF TRBJ1-1 TRBV19 NA once
TGTGCCAGCAGCGACAGGGGGAATGGCTACACCTTC CASSDRGNGYTF TRBJ1-2 TRBV7-3 TRBD1 NA
TGTGCCACCCAAGCTGGGGGGTCTCAAGAGACCCAGTACTTC CATQAGGSQETQYF TRBJ2-5 TRBV10-3 NA few
TGTGCCAGCAGCCCCCAGAACGAGCAGTACTTC CASSPQNEQYF TRBJ2-7 TRBV11-2 NA many
TGTGCCAGTAGTCCGGGACAGAGGAACACTGAAGCTTTCTTT CASSPGQRNTEAFF TRBJ1-1 TRBV19 TRBD1 NA
TGTGCCAGCTCCCAGTGGGTTAGCTATGGCTACACCTTC CASSQWVSYGYTF TRBJ1-2 TRBV5-6 NA NA
TGTGCTAGTGGTTTGGTACAGGGTATGTTCACTGAAGCTTTCTTT CASGLVQGMFTEAFF TRBJ1-1 TRBV12-5 NA few
TGTGCCAGCAGTCGTTTTGTGGCGGGGCGGAACACCGGGGAGCTGTTTTTT CASSRFVAGRNTGELFF TRBJ2-2 TRBV7-6 NA NA
TGTGCCAGCAGCTTAAACCCCCGGGGAGCGGGGGGAAACATTCAGTACTTC CASSLNPRGAGGNIQYF TRBJ2-4 TRBV7-3 TRBD2 NA
TGTGCCAGCAGTGGAACAGGGGGCGGCTACACCTTC CASSGTGGGYTF TRBJ1-2 TRBV2 TRBD1 many
TGTGCCAGCAGCGGCCTAGCGGGAGGGCCGGATGAGCAGTACTTC CASSGLAGGPDEQYF TRBJ2-7 TRBV2 TRBD2 NA
TGTGCCAGCTCATCGACTAGCGGGGGCCATACAGATACGCAGTATTTT CASSSTSGGHTDTQYF TRBJ2-3 TRBV18 TRBD2 once
TGTGCCAGGAGGACCGGGGGGGACACTGAAGCTTTCTTT CARRTGGDTEAFF TRBJ1-1 TRBV27 NA NA
TGCGCCAGCAACGAAGGAGGCGGGGGAGGCTCCTACGAGCAGTACTTC CASNEGGGGGSYEQYF TRBJ2-7 TRBV10-2 TRBD2 NA
TGTGCCAGTAGTATTAGCCACAGGGGGTGGTATGGCTACACCTTC CASSISHRGWYGYTF TRBJ1-2 TRBV19 TRBD1 NA
TGTGCCAGCAGTTTATCGGGACAGGGGGCTCACGAGCAGTACTTC CASSLSGQGAHEQYF TRBJ2-7 TRBV27 TRBD1 NA
TGTGCCAGCAGCTTTGGTGGCCAGAAGCTCACCGGGGAGCTGTTTTTT CASSFGGQKLTGELFF TRBJ2-2 TRBV13 NA NA
TGTGCCAGCAGCGTAGCGGCGGCATACAATGAGCAGTTCTTC CASSVAAAYNEQFF TRBJ2-1 TRBV9 NA NA
TGTGCCACGAAGGGGGGCCTCTCCTACAATGAGCAGTTCTTC CATKGGLSYNEQFF TRBJ2-1 TRBV19 NA NA
TGTGCCAGCAGCGTTACAGCGGGGGGGGTAGATACGCAGTATTTT CASSVTAGGVDTQYF TRBJ2-3 TRBV5-4 TRBD2 NA
TGCGCCAGCAGCTTGCTGGGGCCGAGCTCTGGAAACACCATATATTTT CASSLLGPSSGNTIYF TRBJ1-3 TRBV5-1 NA few
TGTGCCAGCTCACCATCACGTTCGAACACTGAAGCTTTCTTT CASSPSRSNTEAFF TRBJ1-1 TRBV18 NA once
TGTGCCAGTAGTGCTACAGGGTTCAATCAGCCCCAGCATTTT CASSATGFNQPQHF TRBJ1-5 TRBV19 NA NA
TGTGCCAGCAGCTACGTAGGAATCTCCTACGAGCAGTACTTC CASSYVGISYEQYF TRBJ2-7 TRBV5-5 NA NA
TGTGCCAGTAGTACGTTGGACGGAAACAATCAGCCCCAGCATTTT CASSTLDGNNQPQHF TRBJ1-5 TRBV19 NA NA
TGTGCCAGCAGCCCCGGGGGGACGGCTTCCTACGAGCAGTACTTC CASSPGGTASYEQYF TRBJ2-7 TRBV7-6 TRBD2 many
TGTGCCAGCAGCTTAACGGAGTATGGCTACACCTTC CASSLTEYGYTF TRBJ1-2 TRBV7-9 NA NA
TGTGCCAGCAGACTTCCAAGGGGTACCTACGAGCAGTACTTC CASRLPRGTYEQYF TRBJ2-7 TRBV7-2 NA NA
TGTGCCAGCAGCGGACTAGCGGGGGTCCCTGGGGCCAACGTCCTGACTTTC CASSGLAGVPGANVLTF TRBJ2-6 TRBV9 TRBD2 NA
TGTGCCAGCAGTGACGACAGGGCCCTCAATGGCTACACCTTC CASSDDRALNGYTF TRBJ1-2 TRBV6-1 TRBD1 NA
TGTGCCAGCTCACCACGGAGAACGGATCACTACTATGGCTACACCTTC CASSPRRTDHYYGYTF TRBJ1-2 TRBV18 NA NA
TGTGCCAGCTCACCTAGACAGGGGGCTTTCGATGGCTACACCTTC CASSPRQGAFDGYTF TRBJ1-2 TRBV18 TRBD1 NA